This T cell receptor (beta chain) was recorded in a study of regulatory T cells in long-lasting Graves disease. Time point here: newly diagnosed GD, antithyroid drugs for less than 3 months. Isolated PBMC RNA provided the starting material for the TCR library. CDR3 length equals 15 residues. The V gene's germline CDR1 is SEHNR and CDR2 FQNEAQ (reference sequence). The V end lost 2 bases, the J end lost 0 bases, and 8 bases lay between the germline ends. Combining iRepertoire HTBI primers with Arm-PCR of CDR3 regions, the authors built TCR beta libraries. Authors' methods: Identification across samples found approximately 60 TRBV and some 13 TRBJ segments. TCRdb fed the multiplex PCR reads into MiXCR, producing one record per CDR3 protein. The V and J calls come from TCRdb's annotation, not from the publication. The repertoire holds 400,000 to 550,000 distinct CDR3 sequences, roughly 15% seen once, with about 25% in the top ten.

These data also formed part of another study, on T cells in Graves' hyperthyroidism and ophthalmopathy. As reported in that work: Most thyroid clonotypes that were expanded above 0.001 also turned up in blood.

This sequence originates from a woman aged 18-30 years with Graves disease. This specimen consisted of peripheral blood mononuclear cells (PBMCs), obtained at new diagnosis, from a patient treated with antithyroid drugs. The chain carries TRBV7-9 and TRBJ2-1; D not certain. CDR3 DNA: TGTGCCAGCAGCTTATTTATCAGCTCCTACAATGAGCAGTTCTTC. This gives the protein CASSLFISSYNEQFF.